The 15 T cell receptor beta chains presented below share a single source sample, sequenced in a study of PD-1 blockade in mismatch repair-deficient tumors. Sequencing was performed with immunoSEQ multiplex PCR; in TCRdb, only in-frame clones are kept and a portion is missing. Here the sample spans 20,000 to 25,000 clones, approximately 84% being singletons. Sequenced material: peripheral blood, taken 2 weeks after starting pembrolizumab. Receptors originate from an adult with mismatch repair-deficient cancer.

The chain couples TRBV19 to TRBJ2-1; 10 bases match TRBD2. The J segment lost 16 bases and the V segment lost 5 bases, leaving 5 bases of the junction unmatched. The CDR3 runs 11 residues. Per the germline V gene, CDR1 is LNHDA and CDR2 is SQIVND (reference sequence). The CDR3 DNA follows: TGTGCCAGTAGTGGACTAGCGGCTCCCTTCTTC. Its protein product is CASSGLAAPFF.

Only one count was recorded for this clone. The CDR3: CASSSVSEQYF. As DNA, the CDR3 is TGTGCCAGCAGCTCGGTCAGCGAGCAGTACTTC. V is TRBV7-9 and J is TRBJ2-7; no clear D. The CDR3 has 11 amino acids. Germline V CDR1 and CDR2: SEHNR, FQNEAQ (reference sequence). V shed 4 bases and J shed 6 bases, with 7 bases lying between them.

The V gene is TRBV7-8, the J gene TRBJ2-2, with TRBD1 matching 8 bases. The V segment lost 6 bases and the J segment 9 bases; nucleotides outside the gene matches: 9. This CDR3 contains 14 residues. Germline V gene data show CDR1 as SGHVS and CDR2 as FQNEAQ. The CDR3 protein is CASRQTRGRRELFF. CDR3 nucleotides: TGTGCCAGCAGACAAACCAGGGGGCGAAGGGAGCTGTTTTTT.

The chain recombines TRBV7-9 with TRBJ2-1, with TRBD1 as a possible D gene (6 bases). Germline lookup yields CDR1 SEHNR and CDR2 FQNEAQ (reference sequence). This CDR3 comprises 15 residues. V lost 4 bases, J lost 3 bases, and 13 bases lay in between. The CDR3 reads CASSSGGYFYNEQFF. CDR3 DNA sequence: TGTGCCAGCAGCTCTGGGGGCTATTTCTACAATGAGCAGTTCTTC.

The chain links TRBV7-9 to TRBJ2-7; no definite D call. The CDR3 has 14 amino acids. V was shortened by 5 bases and J by 2 bases, with 13 bases between the two germline ends. CDR1 is SEHNR and CDR2 is FQNEAQ in the germline V gene (reference sequence). The CDR3 is CASSHTLKAYEQYF. The CDR3 DNA sequence: TGTGCCAGCAGCCATACATTGAAGGCCTACGAGCAGTACTTC.

The chain joins TRBV7-8 to TRBJ2-1, with 7 positions matching TRBD2. The CDR3 has 15 residues. The germline V gene encodes CDR1 SGHVS and CDR2 FQNEAQ. V lost 1 base to trimming and J lost 6 bases; unmatched junction nucleotides: 6. CDR3 DNA sequence: TGTGCCAGCAGCTTAGTGGGCGGGAGAAGCAATGAGCAGTTCTTC. It is translated as CASSLVGGRSNEQFF. Based on the CDR3 plus reference TRBV7-8 and TRBJ2-1, the full variable domain is GAGVSQSPRYKVAKRGQDVALRCDPISGHVSLFWYQQALGQGPEFLTYFQNEAQLDKSGLPSDRFFAERPEGSVSTLKIQRTQQEDSAVYLCASSLVGGRSNEQFFGPGTRLTVL.

V and J are TRBV4-3 and TRBJ2-3; D is unclear. In germline, CDR1 is LGHNA, CDR2 YSLEER. The CDR3 contains 13 residues. V was trimmed by 0 bases and J by 2 bases, leaving 3 bases between them. CDR3 region: CASSQDNTDTQYF. In DNA, the CDR3 is TGCGCCAGCAGCCAAGACAACACAGATACGCAGTATTTT.

The V call is TRBV27, the J call TRBJ1-1; D may be TRBD1 (5 bases). Deletions cut 1 base from V and 7 bases from J, with 13 bases between. CDR1 and CDR2 from the germline V gene are MNHEY and SMNVEV (reference sequence). The CDR3 sequence is 14 residues long. The CDR3 loop is CASSLLERGGEAFF. CDR3 DNA sequence: TGTGCCAGCAGTTTATTAGAGCGGGGGGGTGAAGCTTTCTTT.

The genes are TRBV27 and TRBJ1-5; TRBD1 agrees at 7 bases. The CDR3 has 13 amino acids. Looked up from germline, CDR1 is MNHEY and CDR2 is SMNVEV (reference sequence). With V trimmed by 6 bases and J by 1 base, 0 bases remained unmatched. In DNA, the CDR3 is TGTGCCAGCAGACAGGGGAGCAATCAGCCCCAGCATTTT. It encodes CASRQGSNQPQHF.

The gene calls are TRBV10-2 and TRBJ2-4; a possible D gene is TRBD1 (6 bases). The CDR3 extends over 12 amino acids. Germline V CDR1 and CDR2: WSHSY, SAAADI. Trimming left V 8 bases short and J 8 bases short, with 13 bases between. The DNA for the CDR3 is TGCGCCAGCCGGGACAATGGAGACATTCAGTACTTC. As protein: CASRDNGDIQYF.

The chain combines TRBV2 with TRBJ2-5, with D possibly being TRBD2 (5 bases). Deletions cut 5 bases from V and 4 bases from J, with 11 bases between. The CDR3 covers 13 residues. Germline CDR1 reads SNHLY; CDR2 reads FYNNEI. The CDR3 here is CASSSGLAETQYF. In DNA form, the CDR3 reads TGTGCCAGCAGTTCGGGGTTGGCAGAGACCCAGTACTTC.

V gene TRBV5-1 combines with J gene TRBJ1-4; maybe TRBD1 (5 bases). The V gene lost 2 bases and the J gene lost 4 bases, with 6 bases spanning the gap. The CDR3 extends over 13 amino acids. CDR1 SGHRS and CDR2 YFSETQ come from the germline V gene. CDR3 sequence reads: CASSFGGNEKLFF. CDR3 nucleotide sequence: TGCGCCAGCAGCTTCGGGGGTAATGAAAAACTGTTTTTT.

Comment on this clone: A much larger clone differs by one base, so this may be a read error. As the CDR3 is not closed by the conserved phenylalanine or tryptophan, this likely results from a read error. The chain has TRBV19 and TRBJ2-7, with a possible D match to TRBD2 (6 bases). Germline CDR1 reads LNHDA; CDR2 reads SQIVND (reference sequence). V was shortened by 6 bases and J by 3 bases, with 12 bases between the two germline ends. The CDR3 has 13 residues. CDR3 in DNA: TGTGCCAGTAGCCGCTGGGGGGACTACGAGCAGTACCTC. Translation: CASSRWGDYEQYL.

Comments on this clone: Additional DNA sequences in this sample encode the identical CDR3. The J gene is TRBJ2-1, the V gene TRBV5-1, with 12 positions matching TRBD2. Germline CDR1 is SGHRS and CDR2 is YFSETQ. This CDR3 is built from 15 residues. V was clipped by 4 bases and J by 6 bases; unmatched bases: 5. CDR3 in amino acids: CASSGTSGRFNEQFF. The CDR3 DNA follows: TGCGCCAGCAGCGGAACTAGCGGGAGGTTCAATGAGCAGTTCTTC.

The chain combines TRBV18 with TRBJ2-5, with D perhaps matching TRBD1 or TRBD2 (5 bases each). The CDR3 spans 11 residues. Germline V gene sequence: CDR1 KGHSH, CDR2 LQKENI. With 8 bases removed from V and 1 base from J, the gap between germline ends came to 5 bases. The CDR3 DNA is TGTGCCAGCGGGACCCAAGAGACCCAGTACTTC. Translating gives CASGTQETQYF.